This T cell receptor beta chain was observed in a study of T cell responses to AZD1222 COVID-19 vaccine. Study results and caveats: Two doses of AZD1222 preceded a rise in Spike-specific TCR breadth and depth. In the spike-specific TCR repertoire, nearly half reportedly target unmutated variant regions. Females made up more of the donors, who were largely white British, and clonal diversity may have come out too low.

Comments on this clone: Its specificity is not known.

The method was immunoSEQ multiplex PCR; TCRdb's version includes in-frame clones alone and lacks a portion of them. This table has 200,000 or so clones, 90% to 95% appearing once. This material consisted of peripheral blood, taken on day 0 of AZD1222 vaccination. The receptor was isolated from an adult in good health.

As DNA, the CDR3 is TGCGCCAGCAGCTTGCCACCACTAGCGGGAGGTAGCGAGCAGTACTTC. Its translation: CASSLPPLAGGSEQYF. The V call is TRBV5-1, the J call TRBJ2-7, with 12 bases aligning to TRBD2. V lost 1 base to trimming and J lost 6 bases; unmatched junction nucleotides: 8. Germline CDR1 reads SGHRS; CDR2 reads YFSETQ. This CDR3 is 16 amino acids long. The entire variable domain, with the rest obtained from reference TRBV5-1 and TRBJ2-7, is as follows: KAGVTQTPRYLIKTRGQQVTLSCSPISGHRSVSWYQQTPGQGLQFLFEYFSETQRNKGNFPGRFSGRQFSNSRSEMNVSTLELGDSALYLCASSLPPLAGGSEQYFGPGTRLTVT.